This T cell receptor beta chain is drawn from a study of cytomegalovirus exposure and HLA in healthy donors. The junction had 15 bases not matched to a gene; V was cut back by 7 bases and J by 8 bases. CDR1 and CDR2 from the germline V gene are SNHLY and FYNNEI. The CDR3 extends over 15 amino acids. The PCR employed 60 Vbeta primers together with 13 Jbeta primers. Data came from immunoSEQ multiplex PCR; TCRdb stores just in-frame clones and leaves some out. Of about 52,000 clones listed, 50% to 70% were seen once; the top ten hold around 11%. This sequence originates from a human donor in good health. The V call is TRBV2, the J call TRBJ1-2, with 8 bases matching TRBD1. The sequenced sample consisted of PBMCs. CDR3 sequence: CASNLLTGDRRGYTF. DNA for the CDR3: TGTGCCAGCAATCTCCTGACAGGGGACCGCCGGGGCTACACCTTC. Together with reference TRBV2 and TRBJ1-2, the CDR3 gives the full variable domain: EPEVTQTPSHQVTQMGQEVILRCVPISNHLYFYWYRQILGQKVEFLVSFYNNEISEKSEIFDDQFSVERPDGSNFTLKIRSTKLEDSAMYFCASNLLTGDRRGYTFGSGTRLTVV.